This T cell receptor beta chain was found in a study of spatial heterogeneity in lung cancer. At the level of the study: Fewer alpha-chain than beta-chain sequences were consistently detected. Matched bulk RNA-seq yielded a T cell transcriptional module score. Counts of TCR transcripts in tumor regions correlated strongly with that score.

TCRdb passed the 5' RACE reads through MiXCR, listing each CDR3 protein once. The table shows 4,000 to 6,500 distinct CDR3 sequences, with 12% occurring only once. The time point was: sample taken at primary tumor resection. A total of over 70 untreated early-stage non-small cell lung cancer patients served as donors. CDR1 and CDR2 (germline): SGHRS, YFSETQ. The V end was cut by 4 bases, the J end by 6 bases, with 13 bases between. The CDR3 runs to 13 residues. Only a few counts were recorded for this clonotype. The antigen is unknown. Study-wide findings and caveats: Mutation tallies in tumors tracked expanded intratumoral alpha and beta TCR counts.

The source is a male donor with early-stage non-small cell lung cancer. Specimen: lung tumor tissue, collected at surgery. V and J are TRBV5-1 and TRBJ1-1, with a possible D match to TRBD1 (6 bases). The CDR3 coding sequence is TGCGCCAGCAGCGTAGGGACAATGGCTGAAGCTTTCTTT. Its protein is CASSVGTMAEAFF.